This T cell receptor (beta chain) was profiled in a study of shared clonotypes between healthy human individuals. Clones were sequenced by immunoSEQ multiplex PCR, and TCRdb holds only the in-frame ones, with some missing. This sample carries about 730,000 clones, roughly two thirds of them seen once, and the ten largest clones take approximately 2%. Source material: memory CD4+ T cells sorted from blood. Subset given: CD45RA-negative fraction. This TCR was recovered from a woman aged 30 to 39 in good health.

The CDR3 is CASSERSAFEGWAYEQYF. CDR3 in DNA: TGTGCCAGCAGTGAACGGTCAGCTTTCGAGGGGTGGGCCTACGAGCAGTACTTC. This sequence joins TRBV6-1 and TRBJ2-7; D possibly matches TRBD1 or TRBD2 (5 bases each). Trimming removed 2 bases at V and 2 bases at J, with 22 bases between. Germline V CDR1 and CDR2: MNHNS, SASEGT. This CDR3 contains 18 residues.